A single sample is the source of the 32 T cell receptor beta chains below, sequenced in a study of blood T cell repertoires in COVID-19. The repertoire was sequenced with immunoSEQ multiplex PCR; TCRdb's copy has only in-frame clones and lacks some. The table records approximately 240,000 clones, 65% to 85% of them present only once. The sequencing sample was made of peripheral blood. Receptors were obtained from a woman aged 55 to 70 with acute or convalescent COVID-19.

In this sample, this clone turned up once. V gene TRBV6-2 or TRBV6-3 combines with J gene TRBJ2-1; 9 bases agree with TRBD1. The germline V gene encodes CDR1 MNHEY and CDR2 SVGEGT. V was clipped by 6 bases and J by 3 bases; unmatched bases: 9. This CDR3 has 16 amino acids. The CDR3: CASSTLTGGVYNEQFF. The CDR3 DNA reads as TGTGCCAGCAGCACACTGACAGGGGGAGTCTACAATGAGCAGTTCTTC.

CDR3 sequence (DNA): TGTGCCAGTAGTGACAGGGTCGGCACCGGGGAGCTGTTTTTT. Translation: CASSDRVGTGELFF. This rearrangement joins TRBV19 to TRBJ2-2, with 7 nucleotides matching TRBD1. V lost 5 bases to trimming and J lost 4 bases; unmatched junction nucleotides: 4. The CDR3 is 14 residues long. In germline, CDR1 is LNHDA, CDR2 SQIVND (reference sequence).

The chain couples TRBV11-2 to TRBJ2-5; tentatively, D is TRBD1 (6 bases). The germline CDR1 and CDR2 sequences are SGHAT and FQNNGV. The CDR3 contains 15 residues. Trimming removed 0 bases from V and 5 bases from J, with 13 bases in between. The CDR3 coding sequence is TGTGCCAGCAGCTTAGACTGGGGGCCGGCGGAGACCCAGTACTTC. This encodes CASSLDWGPAETQYF.

This rearrangement joins TRBV5-6 to TRBJ2-2; D remains ambiguous. CDR1 SGHDT and CDR2 YYEEEE come from the germline V gene. V gave up 4 bases and J gave up 4 bases, with 11 bases separating them. The CDR3 is 14 amino acids. The CDR3 loop is CASSIDIVTGELFF. CDR3 DNA sequence: TGTGCCAGCAGCATTGACATAGTCACCGGGGAGCTGTTTTTT.

This chain uses TRBV10-3 with TRBJ1-1, with no clear D. Germline V CDR1 and CDR2: ENHRY, SYGVKD. Trimming removed 0 bases from V and 11 bases from J, with 10 bases in between. This CDR3 is 12 amino acids long. The CDR3 protein is CAISESRSTAFF. The CDR3 DNA follows: TGTGCCATCAGTGAGTCGCGGTCTACCGCTTTCTTT.

This clone was seen a single time. The chain links TRBV7-2 to TRBJ1-1; possible D gene TRBD1, 6 bases. The CDR3 extends over 15 amino acids. CDR1 and CDR2 from the germline V gene are SGHTA and FQGNSA. The V end was cut by 5 bases, the J end by 2 bases, with 15 bases between. This CDR3 reads CASSLPDRFNTEAFF. Here the CDR3 DNA reads TGTGCCAGCAGCCTTCCGGACAGATTTAACACTGAAGCTTTCTTT.

This sequence joins TRBV30 and TRBJ1-6, with D tentatively TRBD1 (6 bases). Germline lookup yields CDR1 GTSNPN and CDR2 SVGIG (reference sequence). The CDR3 consists of 14 residues. V was trimmed by 5 bases and J by 5 bases, leaving 13 bases between them. CDR3 in amino acids: CAWSRGHDNSPLHF. The CDR3 nucleotides read TGTGCCTGGTCCAGGGGCCACGATAATTCACCCCTCCACTTT. The complete variable domain, with remaining parts taken from reference TRBV30 and TRBJ1-6, reads SQTIHQWPATLVQPVGSPLSLECTVEGTSNPNLYWYRQAAGRGLQLLFYSVGIGQISSEVPQNLSASRPQDRQFILSSKKLLLSDSGFYLCAWSRGHDNSPLHFGNGTRLTVT.

The chain is built from TRBV5-1 and TRBJ2-1, with 7 bases matching TRBD2. CDR1 is SGHRS, CDR2 YFSETQ, per germline. Trimming took 0 bases from V and 9 from J; bases not matched to a gene: 6. There are 14 residues in the CDR3. This chain's CDR3 is CASSLDRTRGEQFF. CDR3 nucleotides: TGCGCCAGCAGCTTGGACAGGACTAGAGGTGAGCAGTTCTTC.

The chain couples TRBV5-1 to TRBJ1-3; D remains unclear. Trimming removed 6 bases at V and 4 bases at J, with 11 bases between. Germline assignment: CDR1 SGHRS and CDR2 YFSETQ. The CDR3 runs 13 residues. CDR3 nucleotide sequence: TGCGCCAGCACGGCGGGGTCGGGAAACACCATATATTTT. This translates into CASTAGSGNTIYF.

The chain uses TRBV5-5 and TRBJ2-7; 8 nucleotides match TRBD1. The V segment lost 5 bases and the J segment 3 bases; nucleotides outside the gene matches: 10. Germline CDR1 and CDR2: SGHKS and YYEKEE (reference sequence). This CDR3 contains 15 residues. This CDR3 reads CASRRDRTIFYEQYF. The CDR3 DNA is TGTGCCAGCAGGAGGGACAGGACGATTTTCTACGAGCAGTACTTC.

The chain links TRBV5-4 to TRBJ2-3; unclear D gene. This CDR3 has 13 amino acids. CDR1 and CDR2 (germline): SGHNT, YYREEE (reference sequence). Trimming pared 1 base from V and 2 bases from J, leaving 5 bases between. CDR3 bases: TGTGCCAGCAGCTTGCCCAACACAGATACGCAGTATTTT. It encodes CASSLPNTDTQYF.

The V call is TRBV6-1, the J call TRBJ2-7, with TRBD1 identical over 9 bases. The germline CDR1 and CDR2 sequences are MNHNS and SASEGT. This CDR3 is built from 13 residues. The junction had 4 bases not matched to a gene; V was cut back by 2 bases and J by 8 bases. CDR3 bases: TGTGCCAGCAGTGAAACCGGGACAGGGAAGCAGTACTTC. Translated, it gives CASSETGTGKQYF.

In this sample, this clone turned up a few times. J is TRBJ2-7 and V is TRBV3-1 (or the pseudogene TRBV3-2); D is possibly TRBD2 (6 bases). Germline CDR1 reads LGHDT; CDR2 reads YNNKEL (reference sequence). The CDR3 has 12 residues. V shed 3 bases and J shed 6 bases, with 9 bases lying between them. The CDR3 sequence is CASSQLAREQYF. As DNA, the CDR3 is TGTGCCAGCAGCCAGCTAGCGCGCGAGCAGTACTTC.

DNA of the CDR3: TGCGCCAGCAGCGCTCTCGGAGGTCATAATTCACCCCTCCACTTT. Protein sequence: CASSALGGHNSPLHF. The chain has TRBV5-1 and TRBJ1-6; D is unclear. Germline V gene lookup returns CDR1 SGHRS and CDR2 YFSETQ. This CDR3 comprises 15 residues. V lost 4 bases, J lost 5 bases, and 13 bases lay in between.

This clone was observed a single time. The chain carries TRBV5-8 and TRBJ2-7; 8 bases map to TRBD1. Germline loops: CDR1 SGHTS, CDR2 YDEGEE. Losses at the gene ends were 0 bases for V and 1 base for J; bases not matched to a gene: 3. CDR3 length equals 15 residues. CDR3 sequence: CASSLGTGGSYEQYF. The CDR3 coding sequence is TGTGCCAGCAGCTTGGGCACAGGGGGTTCCTACGAGCAGTACTTC.

This clone has a single count. The chain couples TRBV2 to TRBJ2-3, with D perhaps matching TRBD1 (6 bases). This CDR3 comprises 17 residues. V gave up 1 base and J gave up 0 bases, with 14 bases separating them. Per germline, CDR1 SNHLY and CDR2 FYNNEI. The CDR3 DNA reads TGTGCCAGCAGTGAAGGGGTAGGAACAGGGAGCACAGATACGCAGTATTTT. Its protein product is CASSEGVGTGSTDTQYF.

This clone has a single count. The chain couples TRBV19 to TRBJ1-2; D not resolved. Trimming took off 5 bases at V and 4 bases at J, with 8 bases between the two ends. The CDR3 has 12 amino acids. The germline gives CDR1 LNHDA, CDR2 SQIVND (reference sequence). CDR3 in amino acids: CASSLDIYGYTF. The DNA of the CDR3 is TGTGCCAGTAGTCTCGACATCTATGGCTACACCTTC. The whole variable domain, remainder taken from reference TRBV19 and TRBJ1-2, is DGGITQSPKYLFRKEGQNVTLSCEQNLNHDAMYWYRQDPGQGLRLIYYSQIVNDFQKGDIAEGYSVSREKKESFPLTVTSAQKNPTAFYLCASSLDIYGYTFGSGTRLTVV.

V is TRBV19 and J is TRBJ1-4; no reliable D call. V was clipped by 3 bases and J by 10 bases, with 9 bases between them. The germline V gene has CDR1 LNHDA and CDR2 SQIVND (reference sequence). The CDR3 has 12 residues. CDR3 amino acids: CASSINLGKLFF. In DNA, the CDR3 is TGTGCCAGTAGTATTAACCTCGGAAAACTGTTTTTT.

The V and J genes are TRBV11-2 and TRBJ2-1; 8 nucleotides align to TRBD2. The CDR3 loop spans 14 amino acids. Germline V gene data show CDR1 as SGHAT and CDR2 as FQNNGV. The ends lost 7 bases at V and 4 bases at J; junction bases unmatched: 6. CDR3 nucleotides: TGTGCCAGCAACGCCGGGACTAGTTACAATGAGCAGTTCTTC. This sequence encodes CASNAGTSYNEQFF.

The CDR3 DNA reads TGTGCCAGCAGCGTGCACAGGGGGCTAAACACCGGGGAGCTGTTTTTT. Protein sequence: CASSVHRGLNTGELFF. The V gene is TRBV11-2, the J gene TRBJ2-2; 9 nucleotides align to TRBD1. V trimming: 5 bases; J trimming: 2 bases; junction bases outside the gene matches: 6. The CDR3 consists of 16 residues. CDR1 and CDR2 (germline): SGHAT, FQNNGV.

This clone has a handful of counts. The V call is TRBV13, the J call TRBJ1-1; D not resolved. The CDR3 length is 12 residues. Trimming pared 5 bases from V and 3 bases from J, leaving 7 bases between. Germline assignment: CDR1 PRHDT and CDR2 FYEKMQ (reference sequence). CDR3 nucleotide sequence: TGTGCCAGCAGCCGGCGGGACACTGAAGCTTTCTTT. Translation gives CASSRRDTEAFF.

This rearrangement joins TRBV23-1 to TRBJ1-2, with 7 bases identical to TRBD1. TRBV23-1 is labeled an ORF, and its function is uncertain. This CDR3 has 16 amino acids. The J segment lost 0 bases and the V segment lost 4 bases, leaving 8 bases of the junction unmatched. The CDR3 here is CASSRRDSGTNYGYTF. CDR3 bases: TGCGCCAGCAGTCGCCGGGACAGCGGTACTAACTATGGCTACACCTTC.

In its sample, this clone was seen once. The chain is built from TRBV11-2 and TRBJ2-2; no clear D gene. Germline lookup yields CDR1 SGHAT and CDR2 FQNNGV. The V end was cut by 3 bases, the J end by 6 bases, with 5 bases between. The CDR3 consists of 12 residues. For the CDR3, the DNA is TGTGCCAGCAGCTTCGTATCCGGGGAGCTGTTTTTT. It codes for CASSFVSGELFF.

The chain uses TRBV4-2 and TRBJ2-1; the D is unclear. From germline, CDR1 is LGHNA and CDR2 YNFKEQ. The V and J ends lost 3 bases and 5 bases respectively, with 8 bases between them. The CDR3 contains 13 residues. The CDR3 protein is CASSHDLNNEQFF. The CDR3 coding sequence is TGTGCCAGCAGCCATGATCTAAACAATGAGCAGTTCTTC.

The chain carries TRBV7-6 and TRBJ1-2; 8 bases map to TRBD1. V lost 5 bases, J lost 3 bases, and 8 bases stayed unmatched. The CDR3 loop spans 15 amino acids. Germline CDR1 and CDR2: SGHVS and FNYEAQ. In nucleotides, the CDR3 is TGTGCCAGCAGCGGGGGGACAGGAGGGTACTATGGCTACACCTTC. Translated: CASSGGTGGYYGYTF.

The V and J genes are TRBV5-4 and TRBJ2-7; TRBD2 aligns across 8 bases. The junction had 9 bases not matched to a gene; V was cut back by 4 bases and J by 6 bases. The CDR3 consists of 14 residues. Germline lookup yields CDR1 SGHNT and CDR2 YYREEE (reference sequence). The DNA of the CDR3 is TGTGCCAGCAGCAAACTAGCGGAACCCAGCGAGCAGTACTTC. It yields the protein CASSKLAEPSEQYF.

The genes are TRBV5-1 and TRBJ2-2; 9 bases map to TRBD2. Unmatched junction bases numbered 11, after V lost 4 bases and J lost 7 bases. The germline V gene has CDR1 SGHRS and CDR2 YFSETQ. The CDR3 spans 16 residues. CDR3 bases: TGCGCCAGCAGCCTGCTCAGCGGGGGGATCAGCGGGGAGCTGTTTTTT. It yields the protein CASSLLSGGISGELFF.

This rearrangement joins TRBV12-3 or TRBV12-4 to TRBJ1-2; D is unclear. The CDR3 totals 12 residues. The V and J ends lost 6 bases and 4 bases respectively, with 9 bases between them. CDR3 DNA: TGTGCCAGCAGCTCGGGGTCCTATGGCTACACCTTC. Amino acids: CASSSGSYGYTF.

CDR3: CASSKRGGFYNEQFF. The CDR3 nucleotides read TGTGCCAGTAGTAAGCGGGGGGGTTTTTACAATGAGCAGTTCTTC. The chain uses TRBV19 and TRBJ2-1; TRBD2 matches 10 bases. CDR3 length equals 15 residues. Trimming cost V 4 bases and J 4 bases; bases outside gene matches: 4. Germline values: CDR1 LNHDA, CDR2 SQIVND (reference sequence).

This rearrangement joins TRBV7-2 to TRBJ1-3, with a tentative D call TRBD1 (6 bases). V lost 2 bases to trimming and J lost 0 bases, with 11 bases between them. From germline, CDR1 is SGHTA and CDR2 FQGNSA. CDR3 length: 16 amino acids. The CDR3 nucleotides are TGTGCCAGCAGCTTACCCGGGGGGGCCTCTGGAAACACCATATATTTT. Its protein product is CASSLPGGASGNTIYF.

This chain links TRBV4-2 with TRBJ1-1; D not resolved. Germline V gene lookup returns CDR1 LGHNA and CDR2 YNFKEQ. The V end lost 1 base, the J end lost 2 bases, and 11 bases lay between the germline ends. The CDR3 is 15 residues long. This chain's CDR3 is CASSQVGRRNTEAFF. In DNA form, the CDR3 reads TGTGCCAGCAGCCAAGTAGGGAGGAGAAACACTGAAGCTTTCTTT.

A few counts support this clone. The chain combines TRBV19 with TRBJ1-6; D unresolved. The CDR3 is 13 residues long. The ends were cut back, 5 bases at V and 8 bases at J, with 10 bases in the middle. Germline V gene data show CDR1 as LNHDA and CDR2 as SQIVND (reference sequence). CDR3 amino acids: CASSRGVDSPLHF. CDR3 DNA sequence: TGTGCCAGTAGTCGTGGAGTTGATTCACCCCTCCACTTT.